The present entry profiles one T cell receptor (beta chain) with its context. Germline V gene sequence: CDR1 SEHNR, CDR2 FQNEAQ (reference sequence). Between the trimmed V and J ends, which lost 4 bases and 4 bases, there was a span of 16 bases. This CDR3 has 15 amino acids. This sample was taken from a study of blood T cell repertoires in COVID-19. Profiling relied on immunoSEQ multiplex PCR, and the TCRdb table lists in-frame clones only, not all of them. Of more than 200,000 clones listed, about 85% are singletons. The clonotype originates from a man aged 60 to 75 with acute or convalescent COVID-19. The genes are TRBV7-9 and TRBJ1-2; the D gene is possibly TRBD1 (6 bases). The source material was peripheral blood. The CDR3 DNA reads TGTGCCAGCAGCTGGCGACAGGTTCTTGGCTATGGCTACACCTTC. This encodes CASSWRQVLGYGYTF.